Reported below is one T cell receptor beta chain. Its antigen is not identified. With a much larger clone just one base away, this may be a read error. Semi-nested PCR with Nested Universal Primer A followed constant-region reverse priming of full-length variable regions. TCRdb re-derived calls from the 5' RACE reads in MiXCR, one entry per CDR3 protein. This sample has roughly 30,000 distinct CDR3 sequences; 27% occur once, and the top ten carry about 2.5%. Per germline, CDR1 MGHDK and CDR2 SYGVNS. The CDR3 is 19 amino acids. Study-level results: The larger cohort examined one V-J beta rearrangement, not whole repertoires. Tumor Tregs overlapped most with tumor, then blood, naive CD4+ cells. Tumor memory CD4+ T cell TCR gene usage clustered with blood and lymph node memory CD4+ cells and lymph node naive CD4+ cells.

Treg sorting used a CD4+CD25+CD127-/low gate. The chain has TRBV25-1 and TRBJ2-1, with 8 bases lining up with TRBD1. Sequencing was performed on tumor-infiltrating Tregs sorted from the breast tumor. The sequence was obtained from a female donor with breast cancer. CDR3 in amino acids: CASSERGPKNRGDNNEQSF. CDR3 in DNA: TGTGCCAGCAGTGAACGCGGGCCGAAAAACAGGGGGGATAACAATGAGCAGTCCTTC.